This TCR beta chain stems from a study of response to subunit inactivated influenza vaccine. Germline assignment: CDR1 SNHLY and CDR2 FYNNEI. Trimming took 8 bases from V and 1 from J, leaving 8 bases between them. There are 13 residues in the CDR3. TCRdb reanalysed the RT-PCR reads using MiXCR and keeps one entry per CDR3 protein. The table includes approximately 480,000 distinct CDR3 sequences, over 9.5% detected once. Points from the study as a whole: The study's authors posited that every seasonal influenza vaccination enlists few new T cells.

With respect to this clonotype: Its antigen is unidentified.

This chain joins TRBV2 and TRBJ2-2; D not certain. This TCR came from a man aged 45-65 years who received an inactivated influenza vaccine. Sequencing used PBMCs from blood, obtained roughly 47 days after vaccination. This chain's CDR3 is CASGLKNTGELFF. The DNA of the CDR3 is TGTGCCAGCGGGCTGAAGAACACCGGGGAGCTGTTTTTT.